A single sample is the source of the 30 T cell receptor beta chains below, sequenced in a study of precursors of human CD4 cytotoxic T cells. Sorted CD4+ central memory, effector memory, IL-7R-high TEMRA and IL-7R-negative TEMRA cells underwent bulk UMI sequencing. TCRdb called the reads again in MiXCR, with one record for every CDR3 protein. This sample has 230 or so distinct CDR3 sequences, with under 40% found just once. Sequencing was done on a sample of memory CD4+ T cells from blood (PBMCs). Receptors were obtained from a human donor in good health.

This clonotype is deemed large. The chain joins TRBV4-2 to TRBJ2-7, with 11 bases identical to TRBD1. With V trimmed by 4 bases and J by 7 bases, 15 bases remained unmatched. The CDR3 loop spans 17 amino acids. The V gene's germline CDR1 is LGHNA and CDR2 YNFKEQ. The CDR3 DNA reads TGTGCCAGCAGCCCTGTGGCTGTCGGACAGGGGGCCGTGGAGCAGTACTTC. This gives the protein CASSPVAVGQGAVEQYF.

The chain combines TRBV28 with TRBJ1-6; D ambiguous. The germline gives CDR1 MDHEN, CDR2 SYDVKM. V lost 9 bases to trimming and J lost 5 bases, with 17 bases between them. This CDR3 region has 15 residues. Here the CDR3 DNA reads TGTGCCAGTGACTCCCGTGGGGTTCATAATTCACCCCTCCACTTT. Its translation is CASDSRGVHNSPLHF.

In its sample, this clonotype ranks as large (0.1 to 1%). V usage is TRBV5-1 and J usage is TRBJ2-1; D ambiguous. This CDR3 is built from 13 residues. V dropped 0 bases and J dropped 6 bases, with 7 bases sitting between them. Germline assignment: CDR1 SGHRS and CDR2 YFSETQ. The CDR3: CASSLGRSNEQFF. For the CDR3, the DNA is TGCGCCAGCAGCTTGGGTAGGAGCAATGAGCAGTTCTTC. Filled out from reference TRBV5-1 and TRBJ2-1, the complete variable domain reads KAGVTQTPRYLIKTRGQQVTLSCSPISGHRSVSWYQQTPGQGLQFLFEYFSETQRNKGNFPGRFSGRQFSNSRSEMNVSTLELGDSALYLCASSLGRSNEQFFGPGTRLTVL.

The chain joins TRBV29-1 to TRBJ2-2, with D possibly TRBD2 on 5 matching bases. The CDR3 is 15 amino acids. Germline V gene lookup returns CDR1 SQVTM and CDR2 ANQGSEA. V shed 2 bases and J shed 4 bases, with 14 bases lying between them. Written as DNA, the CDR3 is TGCAGCGTTGAAATTCGAGGGTCGGGCACCGGGGAGCTGTTTTTT. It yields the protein CSVEIRGSGTGELFF.

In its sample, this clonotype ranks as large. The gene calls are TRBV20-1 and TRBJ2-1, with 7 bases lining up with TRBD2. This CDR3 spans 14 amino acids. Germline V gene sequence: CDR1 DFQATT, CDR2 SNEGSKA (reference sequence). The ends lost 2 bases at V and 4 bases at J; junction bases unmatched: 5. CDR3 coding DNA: TGCAGTGCTAGATCGGCTAGCGGATACAATGAGCAGTTCTTC. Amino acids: CSARSASGYNEQFF.

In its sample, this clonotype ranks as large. The CDR3: CASSWREGYNEQFF. Here the CDR3 DNA reads TGTGCCAGCAGTTGGCGGGAGGGTTACAATGAGCAGTTCTTC. This chain links TRBV12-3 or TRBV12-4 with TRBJ2-1; TRBD2 agrees at 9 bases. The CDR3 is made up of 14 amino acids. J lost 4 bases, V lost 4 bases, and 2 bases had no gene match.

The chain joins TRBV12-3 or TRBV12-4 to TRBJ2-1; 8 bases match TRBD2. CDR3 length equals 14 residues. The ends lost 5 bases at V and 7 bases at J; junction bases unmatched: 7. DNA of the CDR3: TGTGCCAGCAGTCAGGGACTAGTGTTTAATGAGCAGTTCTTC. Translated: CASSQGLVFNEQFF.

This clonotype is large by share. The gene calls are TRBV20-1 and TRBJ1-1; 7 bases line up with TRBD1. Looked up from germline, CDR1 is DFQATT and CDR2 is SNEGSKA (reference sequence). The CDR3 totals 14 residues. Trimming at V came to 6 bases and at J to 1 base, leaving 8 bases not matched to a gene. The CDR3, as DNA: TGCAGTGCACTTTCTGGGACAGAGAACACTGAAGCTTTCTTT. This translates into CSALSGTENTEAFF.

For the CDR3, the DNA is TGTGCCAGCAGTTTACTAGGTGGGACGAAGGCTGAAGCTTTCTTT. Translation gives CASSLLGGTKAEAFF. V and J are TRBV27 and TRBJ1-1; maybe TRBD1 (5 bases). Germline V lookup: CDR1 MNHEY, CDR2 SMNVEV (reference sequence). The CDR3 totals 15 residues. Trimming cost V 2 bases and J 6 bases, with 16 bases left between them.

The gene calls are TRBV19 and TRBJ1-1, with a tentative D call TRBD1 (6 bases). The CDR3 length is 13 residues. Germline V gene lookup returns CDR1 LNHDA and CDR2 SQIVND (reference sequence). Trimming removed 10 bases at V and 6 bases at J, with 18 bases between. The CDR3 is CATRTTGYAEAFF. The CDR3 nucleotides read TGTGCCACCAGAACCACAGGGTACGCTGAAGCTTTCTTT.

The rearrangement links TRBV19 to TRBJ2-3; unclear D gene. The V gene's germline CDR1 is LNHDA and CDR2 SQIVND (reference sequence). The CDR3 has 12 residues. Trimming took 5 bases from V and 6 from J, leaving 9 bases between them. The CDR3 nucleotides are TGTGCCAGTAGTCTCCTCACGGATACGCAGTATTTT. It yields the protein CASSLLTDTQYF.

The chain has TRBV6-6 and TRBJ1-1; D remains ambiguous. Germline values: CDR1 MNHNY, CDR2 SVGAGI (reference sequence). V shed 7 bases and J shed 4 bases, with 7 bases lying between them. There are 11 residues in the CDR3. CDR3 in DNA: TGTGCCAGCAACTGGGGCACTGAAGCTTTCTTT. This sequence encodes CASNWGTEAFF.

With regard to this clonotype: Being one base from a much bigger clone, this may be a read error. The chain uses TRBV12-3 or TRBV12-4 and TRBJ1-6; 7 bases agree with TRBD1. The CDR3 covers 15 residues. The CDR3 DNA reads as TGTGCCAGCAGTCCCGCCGGGACAGCGAATTTACCCCTCCACTTT. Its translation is CASSPAGTANLPLHF.

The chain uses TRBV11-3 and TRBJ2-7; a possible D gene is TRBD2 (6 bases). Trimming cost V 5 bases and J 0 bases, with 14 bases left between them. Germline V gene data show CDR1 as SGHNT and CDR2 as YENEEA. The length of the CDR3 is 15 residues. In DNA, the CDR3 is TGTGCCAGCAGCGCGCGGGACGGTACCTCCTACGAGCAGTACTTC. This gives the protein CASSARDGTSYEQYF.

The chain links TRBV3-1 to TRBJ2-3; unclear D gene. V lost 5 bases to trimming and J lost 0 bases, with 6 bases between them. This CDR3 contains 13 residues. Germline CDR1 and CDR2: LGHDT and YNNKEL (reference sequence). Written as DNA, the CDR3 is TGTGCCAGCAGCGCTACTAGCACAGATACGCAGTATTTT. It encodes CASSATSTDTQYF.

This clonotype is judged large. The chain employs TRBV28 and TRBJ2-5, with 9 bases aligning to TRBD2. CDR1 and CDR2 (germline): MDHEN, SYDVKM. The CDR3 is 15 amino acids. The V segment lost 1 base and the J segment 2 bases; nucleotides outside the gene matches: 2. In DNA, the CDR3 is TGTGCCAGCAGTTTATTAGCGGGGGTACAAGAGACCCAGTACTTC. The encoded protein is CASSLLAGVQETQYF.

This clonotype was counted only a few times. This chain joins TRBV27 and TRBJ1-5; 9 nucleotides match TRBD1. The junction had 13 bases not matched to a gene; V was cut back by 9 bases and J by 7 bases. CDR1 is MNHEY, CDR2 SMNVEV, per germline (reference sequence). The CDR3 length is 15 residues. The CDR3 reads CASGSPGQGQQPQHF. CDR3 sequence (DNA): TGTGCCAGTGGCAGTCCGGGACAGGGACAGCAGCCCCAGCATTTT.

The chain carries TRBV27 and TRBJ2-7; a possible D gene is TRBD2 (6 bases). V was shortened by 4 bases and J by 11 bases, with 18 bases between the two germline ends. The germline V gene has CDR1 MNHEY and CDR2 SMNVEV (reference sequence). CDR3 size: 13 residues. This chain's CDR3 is CASSSPGRAEEYF. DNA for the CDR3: TGTGCCAGCAGTTCCCCCGGGAGAGCTGAGGAGTACTTC.

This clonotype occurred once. For the CDR3, the DNA is TGTGCCAGCAGACCATTTCGCAGTATGGGAAACACCATATATTTT. Translating it yields CASRPFRSMGNTIYF. This chain joins TRBV11-2 and TRBJ1-3; D unclear. Trimming cost V 6 bases and J 4 bases, with 16 bases left between them. This CDR3 comprises 15 residues. CDR1 and CDR2 (germline): SGHAT, FQNNGV.

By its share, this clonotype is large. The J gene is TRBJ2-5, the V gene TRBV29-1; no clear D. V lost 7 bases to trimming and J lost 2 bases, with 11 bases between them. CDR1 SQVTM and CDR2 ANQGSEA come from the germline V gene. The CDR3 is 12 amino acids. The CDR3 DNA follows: TGCAGCGGGAGAGGAGTACAAGAGACCCAGTACTTC. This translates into CSGRGVQETQYF.

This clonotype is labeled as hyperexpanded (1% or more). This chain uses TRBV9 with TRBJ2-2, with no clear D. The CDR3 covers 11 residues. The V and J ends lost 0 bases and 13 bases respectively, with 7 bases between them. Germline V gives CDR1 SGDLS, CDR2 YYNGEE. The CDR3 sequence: CASSVGAGLFF. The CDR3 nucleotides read TGTGCCAGCAGCGTAGGCGCAGGGCTGTTTTTT.

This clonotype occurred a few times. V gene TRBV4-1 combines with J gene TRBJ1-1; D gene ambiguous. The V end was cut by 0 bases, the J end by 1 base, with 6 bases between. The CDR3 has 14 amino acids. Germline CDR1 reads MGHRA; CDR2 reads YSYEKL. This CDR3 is CASSQDNWNTEAFF. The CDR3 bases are TGCGCCAGCAGCCAAGATAACTGGAACACTGAAGCTTTCTTT.

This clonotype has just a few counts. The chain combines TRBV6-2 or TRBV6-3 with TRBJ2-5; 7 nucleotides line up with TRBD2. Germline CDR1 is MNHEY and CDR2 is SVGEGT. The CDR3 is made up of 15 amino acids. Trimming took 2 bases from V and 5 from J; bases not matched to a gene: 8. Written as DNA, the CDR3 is TGTGCCAGCAGTTACCGGCGCGGGAGTAGCGAGACCCAGTACTTC. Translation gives CASSYRRGSSETQYF.

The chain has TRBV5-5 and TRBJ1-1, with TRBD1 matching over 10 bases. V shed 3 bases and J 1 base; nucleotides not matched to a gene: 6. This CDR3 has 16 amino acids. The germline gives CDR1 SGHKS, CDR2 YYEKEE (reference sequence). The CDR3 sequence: CASSWGDRGSNTEAFF. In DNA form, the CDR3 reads TGTGCCAGCAGCTGGGGGGACAGGGGCTCGAACACTGAAGCTTTCTTT.

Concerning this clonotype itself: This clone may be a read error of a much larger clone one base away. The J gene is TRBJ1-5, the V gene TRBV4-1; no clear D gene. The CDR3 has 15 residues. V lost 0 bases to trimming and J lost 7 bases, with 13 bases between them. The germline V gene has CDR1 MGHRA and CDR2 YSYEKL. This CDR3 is CASSQDRLDKQPQHF. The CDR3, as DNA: TGCGCCAGCAGCCAAGATCGCTTAGACAAGCAGCCCCAGCATTTT.

CDR3 region: CASSQVTYEQYF. CDR3 sequence (DNA): TGTGCCAGCAGCCAAGTAACCTACGAGCAGTACTTC. The J gene is TRBJ2-7, the V gene TRBV3-1, with D unresolved. The CDR3 runs 12 residues. Per the germline V gene, CDR1 is LGHDT and CDR2 is YNNKEL (reference sequence). Trimming pared 1 base from V and 2 bases from J, leaving 3 bases between.

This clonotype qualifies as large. CDR3 sequence reads: CASSSATFTDTQYF. The CDR3 bases are TGTGCCAGCAGTTCGGCCACGTTCACAGATACGCAGTATTTT. The chain joins TRBV27 to TRBJ2-3, with unresolved D. Germline V gives CDR1 MNHEY, CDR2 SMNVEV (reference sequence). Trimming took off 4 bases at V and 2 bases at J, with 10 bases between the two ends. The CDR3 loop spans 14 amino acids.

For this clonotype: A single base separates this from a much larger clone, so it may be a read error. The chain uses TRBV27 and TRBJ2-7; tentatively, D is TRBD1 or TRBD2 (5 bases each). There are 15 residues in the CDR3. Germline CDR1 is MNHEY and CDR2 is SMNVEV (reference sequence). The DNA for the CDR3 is TGTGCCAGCAGCTCTCCGGGACCCGGCATGGTCGAGAAGTACTTC. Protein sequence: CASSSPGPGMVEKYF.

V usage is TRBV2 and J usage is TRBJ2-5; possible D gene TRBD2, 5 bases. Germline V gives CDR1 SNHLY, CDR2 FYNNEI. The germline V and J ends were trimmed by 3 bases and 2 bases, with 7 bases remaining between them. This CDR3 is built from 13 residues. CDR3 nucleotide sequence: TGTGCCAGCAGTGACGAGGGTCAAGAGACCCAGTACTTC. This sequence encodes CASSDEGQETQYF.

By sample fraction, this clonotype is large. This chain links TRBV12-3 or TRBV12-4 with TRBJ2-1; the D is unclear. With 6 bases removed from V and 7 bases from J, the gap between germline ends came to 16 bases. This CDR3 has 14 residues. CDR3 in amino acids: CASSLREGLNEQFF. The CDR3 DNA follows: TGTGCCAGCAGCCTAAGAGAAGGGTTGAATGAGCAGTTCTTC.